Reported below is one TCR beta chain. The sample comes from a study of shared clonotypes between healthy human individuals. Produced via immunoSEQ multiplex PCR; TCRdb's table is partial and in-frame only. Of approximately 500,000 clones in the sample, almost 80% were seen once. Donors, healthy HIV-negative adults, lacked recent acute infections or vaccinations. The donor cohort consisted entirely of Caucasian adults residing in Nashville, Tennessee. Trimming left V 7 bases short and J 1 base short, with 11 bases between. Germline CDR1 is MDHEN and CDR2 is SYDVKM. This CDR3 has 14 amino acids. The TCR sequence derives from a woman between 35 and 50 years old in good health. Some clones in this sample may be carry-over from other donors' samples. What was sequenced was PBMCs. J is TRBJ2-1 and V is TRBV28; D remains unclear. The CDR3 coding sequence is TGTGCCAGCACCTCGGAAATTTCCTACAATGAGCAGTTCTTC. Translation: CASTSEISYNEQFF.